The 24 T cell receptor beta chains given below trace back to one sample, sequenced in a study of vaccination and CD4 T cells after COVID-19. For these TCRs, the target antigens are not known. The Oncomine TCR Beta short-read assay was what sequenced the DNA obtained from cultured CD4+ T cells. TCRdb ran MiXCR on the PCR reads and lists one entry per CDR3 protein. The sample holds more than 10,000 distinct CDR3 sequences, around 40% seen once. This sample's treatment: approximately 9-day PBMC culture with coronavirus spike peptide pools or control peptides (ViraFEST assay). The sequencing here drew on CD4+ T cells from blood, cultured in vitro, taken after SARS-CoV-2 vaccination. All receptors derive from a human donor who had recovered from COVID-19.

This clonotype has a handful of counts. As DNA, the CDR3 is TGTGCCACCAGCAGAGATATGGGGGGTGGTAATGAAAAACTGTTTTTT. This translates into CATSRDMGGGNEKLFF. V usage is TRBV15 and J usage is TRBJ1-4; D might be TRBD1 (5 bases). This CDR3 region has 16 residues. The V gene lost 0 bases and the J gene lost 4 bases, with 12 bases spanning the gap. The germline V gene encodes CDR1 LNHNV and CDR2 YYDKDF (reference sequence). Based on the CDR3 plus reference TRBV15 and TRBJ1-4, the full variable domain is DAMVIQNPRYQVTQFGKPVTLSCSQTLNHNVMYWYQQKSSQAPKLLFHYYDKDFNNEADTPDNFQSRRPNTSFCFLDIRSPGLGDTAMYLCATSRDMGGGNEKLFFGSGTQLSVL.

The V gene is TRBV19, the J gene TRBJ2-5; no clear D. The CDR3 sequence is 12 residues long. Germline values: CDR1 LNHDA, CDR2 SQIVND (reference sequence). V was shortened by 7 bases and J by 4 bases, with 10 bases between the two germline ends. CDR3 sequence reads: CASMFHGETQYF. The CDR3 DNA follows: TGTGCCAGTATGTTCCACGGAGAGACCCAGTACTTC.

The chain links TRBV6-2 or TRBV6-3 to TRBJ1-1; 7 positions match TRBD1. This CDR3 has 18 residues. Germline values: CDR1 MNHEY, CDR2 SVGEGT. V trimming: 4 bases; J trimming: 1 base; junction bases outside the gene matches: 15. The CDR3 sequence is CASSSPTAKGARNTEAFF. As DNA, the CDR3 is TGTGCCAGCAGTTCACCCACAGCGAAGGGGGCGAGGAACACTGAAGCTTTCTTT.

There are a few counts of this clonotype. V usage is TRBV6-1 and J usage is TRBJ2-7; D uncertain. From germline, CDR1 is MNHNS and CDR2 SASEGT. V was clipped by 4 bases and J by 1 base, with 8 bases between them. CDR3 length: 13 amino acids. This chain's CDR3 is CASSGHLSYEQYF. CDR3 nucleotides: TGTGCCAGCAGTGGGCATTTGTCCTACGAGCAGTACTTC.

This sequence joins TRBV9 and TRBJ1-2, with 9 bases matching TRBD1. V lost 1 base and J lost 0; bases outside the gene matches: 1. In germline, CDR1 is SGDLS, CDR2 YYNGEE. The CDR3 is 15 amino acids. CDR3 nucleotide sequence: TGTGCCAGCAGCGTAAGGGACAGGGCTAACTATGGCTACACCTTC. Protein sequence: CASSVRDRANYGYTF.

Within the sample, this clonotype is medium-sized. This sequence joins TRBV7-2 and TRBJ2-2; D is uncertain. Germline CDR1 is SGHTA and CDR2 is FQGNSA. The CDR3 sequence is 16 residues long. V gave up 1 base and J gave up 0 bases, with 9 bases separating them. The CDR3 DNA is TGTGCCAGCAGCTTAGTAGGGCGGACGAACACCGGGGAGCTGTTTTTT. It codes for CASSLVGRTNTGELFF.

In this sample, this clonotype turned up a few times. The V gene is TRBV6-2 or TRBV6-3, the J gene TRBJ2-5; D might be TRBD1 (5 bases). V gave up 6 bases and J gave up 7 bases, with 9 bases separating them. From germline, CDR1 is MNHEY and CDR2 SVGEGT. This CDR3 comprises 11 residues. DNA for the CDR3: TGTGCCAGCAGGGGGCAGGCGACCCAGTACTTC. This codes for CASRGQATQYF.

This clonotype came up a few times. The chain recombines TRBV27 with TRBJ1-2, with D maybe TRBD1 (5 bases). Germline CDR1 is MNHEY and CDR2 is SMNVEV (reference sequence). V was pared by 6 bases and J by 4 bases, with 15 bases between. This CDR3 is built from 14 residues. The CDR3 spells CASRGQGRTYGYTF. The CDR3 DNA is TGTGCCAGCAGGGGTCAGGGACGTACCTATGGCTACACCTTC.

In its sample, this clonotype was seen a few times. The CDR3 region is CASSPPGVGTDTQYF. The CDR3 DNA follows: TGTGCCAGCAGCCCGCCAGGGGTCGGCACAGATACGCAGTATTTT. This chain connects TRBV11-1 to TRBJ2-3; D perhaps matches TRBD1 (6 bases). V lost 5 bases to trimming and J lost 1 base, with 13 bases between them. The germline gives CDR1 SGHAT, CDR2 FQDESV (reference sequence). The CDR3 consists of 15 residues.

The rearrangement links TRBV7-2 to TRBJ2-5; D ambiguous. Deletions cut 4 bases from V and 4 bases from J, with 10 bases between. Germline V gene lookup returns CDR1 SGHTA and CDR2 FQGNSA. The CDR3 has 13 residues. The DNA of the CDR3 is TGTGCCAGCAGCTCGCTGGGATTAGAGACCCAGTACTTC. This gives the protein CASSSLGLETQYF.

Here the CDR3 DNA reads TGTGCCAGCAGTGGGACTAGCGACACCGGGGAGCTGTTTTTT. Translated: CASSGTSDTGELFF. The rearrangement joins TRBV25-1 to TRBJ2-2; 9 nucleotides agree with TRBD2. Germline V gene sequence: CDR1 MGHDK, CDR2 SYGVNS. CDR3 length equals 14 residues. The J segment lost 3 bases and the V segment lost 4 bases, leaving 0 bases of the junction unmatched.

The chain uses TRBV7-8 and TRBJ1-1, with 8 bases identical to TRBD1. Germline CDR1 and CDR2: SGHVS and FQNEAQ. Trimming at V came to 2 bases and at J to 3 bases, leaving 8 bases not matched to a gene. This CDR3 is built from 16 residues. The CDR3, as DNA: TGTGCCAGCAGCTTATCCCAGGGGGCGGGGGACACTGAAGCTTTCTTT. It is translated as CASSLSQGAGDTEAFF.

This clonotype has a handful of counts. V usage is TRBV7-2 and J usage is TRBJ1-6, with D possibly being TRBD1 (5 bases). Trimming took off 4 bases at V and 7 bases at J, with 17 bases between the two ends. The CDR3 sequence is 16 residues long. Germline V gene lookup returns CDR1 SGHTA and CDR2 FQGNSA. The CDR3 DNA follows: TGTGCCAGCAGCTCTATGACAGTTAACCCCAATTCACCCCTCCACTTT. Translated, it gives CASSSMTVNPNSPLHF.

V usage is TRBV28 and J usage is TRBJ2-1, with unresolved D. V lost 2 bases, J lost 10 bases, and 9 bases lay in between. The germline gives CDR1 MDHEN, CDR2 SYDVKM. The CDR3 totals 12 residues. CDR3 in DNA: TGTGCCAGCAGTTTAATTGGCAAAGAGCAGTTCTTC. It specifies CASSLIGKEQFF.

The genes are TRBV20-1 and TRBJ1-4; a weak D match, TRBD1 (5 bases). This CDR3 spans 12 amino acids. Germline assignment: CDR1 DFQATT and CDR2 SNEGSKA (reference sequence). V lost 3 bases, J lost 7 bases, and 9 bases lay in between. For the CDR3, the DNA is TGCAGTGCTAGTGGGGGTTCTGAAAAACTGTTTTTT. Amino acids: CSASGGSEKLFF.

The chain recombines TRBV18 with TRBJ2-3; 11 nucleotides line up with TRBD2. The CDR3 is made up of 15 amino acids. Trimming took 4 bases from V and 5 from J; bases not matched to a gene: 5. The germline V gene has CDR1 KGHSH and CDR2 LQKENI. The CDR3: CASSLAGGFVDTQYF. As DNA, the CDR3 is TGTGCCAGCTCACTAGCGGGAGGGTTTGTAGATACGCAGTATTTT.

This clonotype was counted between two and nine times. V is TRBV7-8 and J is TRBJ2-7; D is perhaps TRBD1 (6 bases). CDR3 length: 15 amino acids. The germline V and J ends were trimmed by 6 bases and 2 bases, with 17 bases remaining between them. Germline lookup yields CDR1 SGHVS and CDR2 FQNEAQ. The CDR3 reads CASSPGQGLTYEQYF. The DNA of the CDR3 is TGTGCCAGCAGTCCGGGGCAGGGGTTGACCTACGAGCAGTACTTC.

The chain is built from TRBV20-1 and TRBJ1-1; TRBD1 is a possible D gene (5 bases). The germline gives CDR1 DFQATT, CDR2 SNEGSKA (reference sequence). This CDR3 is built from 14 residues. V lost 4 bases, J lost 0 bases, and 12 bases lay in between. CDR3 sequence (DNA): TGCAGTGCTACCAGACAGCCATTGAACACTGAAGCTTTCTTT. Translating it yields CSATRQPLNTEAFF.

Here the CDR3 reads CSATPSGNSYEQYF. The DNA of the CDR3 is TGCAGTGCTACCCCTAGCGGGAACTCCTACGAGCAGTACTTC. V usage is TRBV20-1 and J usage is TRBJ2-7; 9 nucleotides match TRBD2. The CDR3 is 14 residues long. Germline trimming cut 4 bases from V and 0 bases from J; bases unmatched to any gene: 4. Germline assignment: CDR1 DFQATT and CDR2 SNEGSKA (reference sequence).

This clonotype is medium-sized. The rearrangement links TRBV6-2 or TRBV6-3 to TRBJ2-7; TRBD2 might be the D (5 bases). Germline V gene sequence: CDR1 MNHEY, CDR2 SVGEGT. The V gene lost 5 bases and the J gene lost 3 bases, with 8 bases spanning the gap. This CDR3 has 12 residues. CDR3 nucleotide sequence: TGTGCCAGCAGTAAACTAGTCTACGAGCAGTACTTC. Translated, it gives CASSKLVYEQYF.

The gene calls are TRBV20-1 and TRBJ1-1; no clear D. Germline V gives CDR1 DFQATT, CDR2 SNEGSKA (reference sequence). V lost 3 bases and J 5 bases, leaving 19 bases between the germline ends. This CDR3 has 15 residues. CDR3 bases: TGCAGTGCTAGTCCCCACTCGGTAAGAGGGACTGAAGCTTTCTTT. Amino acids: CSASPHSVRGTEAFF.

The chain recombines TRBV19 with TRBJ2-6; the D is unclear. The CDR3 runs to 15 residues. Germline V gene data show CDR1 as LNHDA and CDR2 as SQIVND (reference sequence). V was pared by 1 base and J by 0 bases, with 4 bases between. CDR3 residues: CASSIGLSGANVLTF. The CDR3 DNA follows: TGTGCCAGTAGTATAGGGCTCTCTGGGGCCAACGTCCTGACTTTC.

This clonotype was picked up a small number of times. The gene calls are TRBV20-1 and TRBJ2-3; D not resolved. V gave up 6 bases and J gave up 0 bases, with 10 bases separating them. CDR1 is DFQATT, CDR2 SNEGSKA, per germline (reference sequence). The CDR3 contains 13 residues. The CDR3 loop is CSAALDSTDTQYF. For the CDR3, the DNA is TGCAGTGCCGCCCTAGACAGCACAGATACGCAGTATTTT.

This clonotype was picked up a small number of times. The chain joins TRBV24-1 to TRBJ2-5, with 9 nucleotides matching TRBD1. V dropped 6 bases and J dropped 5; count of bases not matched to a gene: 6. CDR1 is KGHDR and CDR2 is SFDVKD in the germline V gene. This CDR3 region has 14 residues. The CDR3 loop is CATSPTGGMETQYF. The CDR3 DNA sequence: TGTGCCACCAGTCCGACAGGGGGAATGGAGACCCAGTACTTC.